Below, 19 T cell receptor beta chains from the same sample are listed, as sequenced in a study of spatial heterogeneity in lung cancer. The time point here: sample taken at primary tumor resection. TCRdb reprocessed the 5' RACE reads with MiXCR, giving one entry per CDR3 protein. The sample holds over 50,000 distinct CDR3 sequences, 6.3% seen once. The sample was PBMCs, taken at surgery. The receptors come from a female donor with early-stage non-small cell lung cancer.

The sample holds many counts of this clonotype. This chain connects TRBV7-9 to TRBJ2-5; D unclear. This CDR3 has 14 residues. V shed 3 bases and J shed 0 bases, with 8 bases lying between them. In germline, CDR1 is SEHNR, CDR2 FQNEAQ (reference sequence). DNA of the CDR3: TGTGCCAGCAGCTTGGGATCGTACCAAGAGACCCAGTACTTC. Amino acid sequence: CASSLGSYQETQYF.

V and J are TRBV18 and TRBJ2-3, with 7 bases fitting TRBD1. V gave up 2 bases and J gave up 5 bases; unmatched junction bases: 7. Germline V CDR1 and CDR2: KGHSH, LQKENI. CDR3 size: 15 residues. CDR3 in amino acids: CASSPKDRAVDTQYF. DNA for the CDR3: TGTGCCAGCTCACCAAAAGACAGGGCGGTAGATACGCAGTATTTT.

This clonotype was observed many times. CDR3 DNA: TGTGCCAGCAGCCAAGATCCTAGCGGAAGCACAGATACGCAGTATTTT. This sequence encodes CASSQDPSGSTDTQYF. The chain links TRBV3-1 to TRBJ2-3, with 7 bases aligning to TRBD2. The CDR3 length is 16 residues. CDR1 LGHDT and CDR2 YNNKEL come from the germline V gene (reference sequence). The ends lost 0 bases at V and 0 bases at J; junction bases unmatched: 3.

This clonotype was detected a few times. V and J are TRBV7-2 and TRBJ1-2; D is uncertain. Germline V gives CDR1 SGHTA, CDR2 FQGNSA. The CDR3 is 14 amino acids. V dropped 5 bases and J dropped 1 base, with 11 bases sitting between them. The CDR3 sequence: CASSPSDGNYGYTF. For the CDR3, the DNA is TGTGCCAGCAGCCCCTCCGACGGTAACTATGGCTACACCTTC.

This clonotype was recorded a few times. The V and J genes are TRBV20-1 and TRBJ2-6, with D maybe TRBD1 (6 bases). The CDR3 runs to 17 residues. Germline-derived CDR1 and CDR2 are DFQATT and SNEGSKA (reference sequence). V gave up 2 bases and J gave up 0 bases, with 14 bases separating them. CDR3 DNA sequence: TGCAGTGCTAGAATCAGGACAGCGTACTCTGGGGCCAACGTCCTGACTTTC. It translates to CSARIRTAYSGANVLTF.

This clonotype came up many times. This chain links TRBV5-1 with TRBJ2-3; no clear D. Germline loops: CDR1 SGHRS, CDR2 YFSETQ. This CDR3 contains 14 residues. V dropped 4 bases and J dropped 3 bases, with 12 bases sitting between them. Written as DNA, the CDR3 is TGCGCCAGCAGCAGTCAATCGGGTACAGATACGCAGTATTTT. Its protein is CASSSQSGTDTQYF.

This clonotype was counted between two and nine times. The chain joins TRBV6-6 to TRBJ1-4; D might be TRBD1 (6 bases). V lost 2 bases and J lost 6, with 10 bases in between. Germline CDR1 and CDR2: MNHNY and SVGAGI (reference sequence). The CDR3 runs to 14 residues. The CDR3 protein is CASSYGQGYEKLFF. The CDR3 DNA reads as TGTGCCAGCAGTTACGGGCAGGGGTATGAAAAACTGTTTTTT.

A note on this clonotype: One base away lies a much larger clone, so this may be a sequencing read error. The chain is built from TRBV12-5 and TRBJ2-3; the D is unclear. This CDR3 has 17 amino acids. With 0 bases removed from V and 0 bases from J, the gap between germline ends came to 13 bases. CDR1 and CDR2 from the germline V gene are LGHNT and FRNRAP. CDR3 in amino acids: CASGLVHLVPSTDTQYF. CDR3 DNA: TGTGCTAGTGGTTTGGTACACCTGGTTCCTAGCACAGATACGCAGTATTTT.

The rearrangement links TRBV7-2 to TRBJ2-4; D may be TRBD2 (5 bases). V lost 3 bases and J lost 4, with 10 bases in between. Germline CDR1 reads SGHTA; CDR2 reads FQGNSA. The CDR3 sequence is 14 residues long. DNA for the CDR3: TGTGCCAGCAGCTTGAGTTCGGGGAAAAACATTCAGTACTTC. Its protein product is CASSLSSGKNIQYF.

The chain's CDR3 is CASSLELTDTQYF. The CDR3 DNA reads as TGTGCCAGCAGCTTGGAACTCACAGATACGCAGTATTTT. The rearrangement uses TRBV5-4 and TRBJ2-3; D is unclear. This CDR3 has 13 residues. Per germline, CDR1 SGHNT and CDR2 YYREEE (reference sequence). Trimming took off 0 bases at V and 2 bases at J, with 4 bases between the two ends.

About this clonotype: This clone may be a read error of a much larger clone one base away. The chain uses TRBV28 and TRBJ1-1; D is perhaps TRBD1 (6 bases). In germline, CDR1 is MDHEN, CDR2 SYDVKM. The CDR3 runs to 15 residues. V dropped 5 bases and J dropped 9 bases, with 22 bases sitting between them. CDR3 nucleotide sequence: TGTGCCAGCAGTCCTCCTGGGGGGGCGCCGCAGAAAGCTTTCTTT. As protein: CASSPPGGAPQKAFF.

This clonotype was seen a handful of times. V is TRBV6-6 and J is TRBJ2-7, with 11 positions matching TRBD1. Unmatched junction bases numbered 8, after V lost 6 bases and J lost 4 bases. CDR1 is MNHNY and CDR2 is SVGAGI in the germline V gene (reference sequence). The CDR3 loop spans 15 amino acids. Written as DNA, the CDR3 is TGTGCCAGCAGCCTCTGGACAGGGGGCGGGTACGAGCAGTACTTC. Translating it yields CASSLWTGGGYEQYF.

The sample holds a few counts of this clonotype. The chain combines TRBV7-6 with TRBJ2-1; D gene ambiguous. Germline values: CDR1 SGHVS, CDR2 FNYEAQ. The CDR3 is 15 residues long. Trimming took 0 bases from V and 10 from J, leaving 16 bases between them. The CDR3 protein is CASSLAPEAPGEQFF. The CDR3, as DNA: TGTGCCAGCAGCTTAGCTCCCGAGGCTCCCGGGGAGCAGTTCTTC. The variable domain in full, completed from reference TRBV7-6 and TRBJ2-1, reads GAGVSQSPRYKVTKRGQDVALRCDPISGHVSLYWYRQALGQGPEFLTYFNYEAQQDKSGLPNDRFSAERPEGSISTLTIQRTEQRDSAMYRCASSLAPEAPGEQFFGPGTRLTVL.

This clonotype has only a few counts. The chain is built from TRBV11-1 and TRBJ1-5; TRBD1 might be the D (5 bases). The CDR3 has 17 residues. CDR1 and CDR2 (germline): SGHAT, FQDESV (reference sequence). V was clipped by 2 bases and J by 3 bases, with 17 bases between them. The CDR3 DNA follows: TGTGCCAGCAGCTTAATATTCGGTTGCAGGGACAATCAGCCCCAGCATTTT. Translation: CASSLIFGCRDNQPQHF. The variable domain in full, completed from reference TRBV11-1 and TRBJ1-5, reads EAEVAQSPRYKITEKSQAVAFWCDPISGHATLYWYRQILGQGPELLVQFQDESVVDDSQLPKDRFSAERLKGVDSTLKIQPAELGDSAMYLCASSLIFGCRDNQPQHFGDGTRLSIL.

The chain links TRBV18 to TRBJ1-5; a possible D gene is TRBD1 (6 bases). Germline V gives CDR1 KGHSH, CDR2 LQKENI. V lost 1 base, J lost 1 base, and 11 bases lay in between. CDR3 length equals 16 residues. CDR3 sequence: CASSPRQGQSNQPQHF. The CDR3 DNA reads TGTGCCAGCTCACCACGTCAGGGACAAAGCAATCAGCCCCAGCATTTT.

At least ten counts were recorded for this clonotype. The chain combines TRBV28 with TRBJ1-5, with 7 nucleotides matching TRBD1. Trimming cost V 9 bases and J 3 bases; bases outside gene matches: 11. The CDR3 covers 15 residues. Germline lookup yields CDR1 MDHEN and CDR2 SYDVKM. For the CDR3, the DNA is TGTGCCAGTGGGGGGACAGCCCGTTTCAATCAGCCCCAGCATTTT. This codes for CASGGTARFNQPQHF.

Ten or more counts support this clonotype. V gene TRBV5-1 combines with J gene TRBJ2-4; a possible D gene is TRBD2 (6 bases). From germline, CDR1 is SGHRS and CDR2 YFSETQ. V lost 5 bases to trimming and J lost 7 bases, with 13 bases between them. The CDR3 spans 13 residues. In nucleotides, the CDR3 is TGCGCCAGCAGGCATCCCAGCGGGAACATTCAGTACTTC. Its translation: CASRHPSGNIQYF.

This clonotype has a count of ten or more. The V gene is TRBV28, the J gene TRBJ1-5; D unresolved. Germline CDR1 MDHEN, CDR2 SYDVKM. CDR3 size: 15 residues. Trimming pared 3 bases from V and 5 bases from J, leaving 14 bases between. CDR3 bases: TGTGCCAGCAGTTTCTACGGACCCCTACATCAGCCCCAGCATTTT. The encoded protein is CASSFYGPLHQPQHF.

The gene calls are TRBV19 and TRBJ1-1; 9 nucleotides agree with TRBD1. Germline CDR1 LNHDA, CDR2 SQIVND (reference sequence). With 9 bases clipped from V and 4 bases from J, the junction kept 3 bases outside the gene matches. This CDR3 region has 12 residues. The chain's CDR3 is CASSDRGTEAFF. The CDR3 DNA is TGTGCCAGCTCGGACAGGGGCACTGAAGCTTTCTTT.